Listed below are T cell receptor beta chains from one sample, sequenced in a study of T cells after yellow fever vaccination. TCRdb passed the 5' RACE reads through MiXCR, listing each CDR3 protein once. This sample carries about 580,000 distinct CDR3 sequences, approximately 16% of them seen once, and the ten largest clones take roughly a sixth. The material was PBMCs, obtained 5 to 6 days after the first yellow fever vaccination. All receptors come from a man aged 18-30 years who received the YFV17D yellow fever vaccine. Each CDR3 is given without its conserved first and last residue.

>TRBJ1-2|TRBV12-3/TRBV12-4
ASSFGGGHYGYT
>TRBJ1-2|TRBV9
ASSVGFGTSYGYT
>TRBJ2-5|TRBV5-1
ASSFPQGARETQY
>TRBJ1-4|TRBV5-1
ASKGEDEKLF
>TRBJ2-4|TRBV6-5
ASSYLQGSKNIQY
>TRBJ2-2|TRBV11-2
ASSLKIQGSAGELF
>TRBJ2-4|TRBV6-2/TRBV6-3
ASSYSTTSGQGIAKNIQY
>TRBJ2-3|TRBV28
ASRGGDRPRDTQY
>TRBJ2-3|TRBV2
ASKRGDTQY
>TRBJ2-2|TRBV6-5
ASSYVQGPLGELF
>TRBJ1-2|TRBV4-1
ASSQRSRGGREDYT
>TRBJ2-5|TRBV2
ASTASGETQY
>TRBJ1-1|TRBV5-1
ASSTGTRNTEAF
>TRBJ2-2|TRBV29-1
SVGTGGETGELF
>TRBJ2-1|TRBV5-4
ASSRASVGGDEQF
>TRBJ2-7|TRBV5-1
ASSLLPTGVDEQY
>TRBJ1-3|TRBV20-1
SARGAGFVY
>TRBJ1-1|TRBV5-1
ASSSWTVNTEAF
>TRBJ2-1|TRBV7-8
ASSYFGVNEQF
>TRBJ2-3|TRBV5-1
ASSLSVTSTDTQY
>TRBJ2-5|TRBV6-1
ASSEGRAKETQY
>TRBJ1-6|TRBV4-1
ASSQRQDNSPLH
>TRBJ1-5|TRBV19
ASSTSGTDQPQH
>TRBJ2-3|TRBV18
ASSRRSRTSGDFTDTQY
>TRBJ2-5|TRBV12-3/TRBV12-4
ASSPGLAGFQETQY
>TRBJ2-1|TRBV2
ASSTGTLRVDEQF
>TRBJ2-3|TRBV28
ASSQGLSKRGTDTQY
>TRBJ1-1|TRBV7-8
ASSLERARNTEAF
>TRBJ2-7|TRBV7-2
ASSWGAGPAVDEQY
>TRBJ2-2|TRBV4-3
ASSPAGTGAGELF
>TRBJ2-3|TRBV5-1
ASSLAALAGGETQY
>TRBJ1-1|TRBV9
ASSVSGMNTEAF
>TRBJ2-1|TRBV11-2
ASSFSGDQQF
>TRBJ2-2|TRBV5-4
ASSLVEGELF
>TRBJ2-4|TRBV7-7
SRTSGGENIQY
>TRBJ2-2|TRBV7-8
ASSELVGVTTGELF
>TRBJ2-5|TRBV7-2
ASSYVAETQY
>TRBJ1-4|TRBV10-1
ASSDGGAGEKLF
>TRBJ2-1|TRBV27
ASSRSGYNEQF
>TRBJ1-4|TRBV5-1
ASSLGSATNEKLF
>TRBJ2-6|TRBV7-9
AIDKRGANVLT
>TRBJ2-1|TRBV4-3
ASSQDLGLLSYNEQF
>TRBJ1-1|TRBV5-1
ASSLDLFAEAF
>TRBJ1-4|TRBV6-5
ASSSQYNEKLF
>TRBJ2-3|TRBV5-1
ASSSWTSGGTDTQY
>TRBJ2-1|TRBV5-1
ASSFPTSGGSYNEQF
>TRBJ2-3|TRBV20-1
SARTGQGADTQY
>TRBJ2-5|TRBV5-1
ASRYRDRGEETQY
>TRBJ1-1|TRBV9
ASSVEGGNTEAF
>TRBJ2-3|TRBV28
ASVHSRGRSTDTQY
>TRBJ2-1|TRBV12-3/TRBV12-4
ASTEARGGVYNEQF
>TRBJ1-3|TRBV6-2/TRBV6-3
ASSPLGNTIY
>TRBJ2-2|TRBV20-1
SARGTSSGRELF
>TRBJ1-1|TRBV14
ASSQASGHRSSRYTEAF
>TRBJ2-1|TRBV7-6
ASSLAGRGYNEQF
>TRBJ2-1|TRBV7-9
ASSRPGVHEQF
>TRBJ2-7|TRBV20-1
SARTGQRPTYEQY